This T cell receptor (beta chain) was obtained from a study of cytomegalovirus exposure and HLA in healthy donors. On this clone: What it binds is unknown.

Primers for the PCR totalled 60 Vbeta and 13 Jbeta. Measured with immunoSEQ multiplex PCR; TCRdb has only the in-frame clones, and not every one. The table lists 35,000 to 45,000 clones, more than 70% of them singletons. General study points: Within a later analysis, the majority of CMV-associated TCR beta chains appeared HLA-restricted. Immune exposure data for these donors was limited to CMV serostatus. Association of a missense DCLRE1C variant with TCR beta V- and J-gene trimming was reported in a later analysis. In an earlier analysis, about 87% or about 30%: the productive usage of most TCR beta V segments.

The clonotype comes from a woman in her thirties in good health and CMV-seropositive. The specimen was PBMCs.

The CDR3 nucleotides are TGTGCCAGCTCCCACACTTTACTCGGACAGGCAGAGGCCCAGCATTTT. Protein sequence: CASSHTLLGQAEAQHF. The chain uses TRBV18 and TRBJ1-5, with TRBD1 identical over 7 bases. Germline CDR1 reads KGHSH; CDR2 reads LQKENI. This CDR3 spans 16 amino acids. Trimming at V came to 6 bases and at J to 11 bases, leaving 19 bases not matched to a gene.